Listed below are T cell receptor beta chains from one sample, sequenced in a study of Graves' ophthalmopathy and Graves' hyperthyroidism. TCRdb processed the multiplex PCR reads anew with MiXCR; each CDR3 protein has one entry. This sample carries 900,000 to 1,200,000 distinct CDR3 sequences, 35% to 40% of them seen once, and the ten largest clones take around 10%. Sequencing was done on a sample of peripheral blood or thyroid tissue (not recorded which). These receptors originate from an adult man with Graves' hyperthyroidism. Each CDR3 is given with its conserved first and last residue. Clone size is given for some rows only: seen once, a few or many times, or a class if the clone is expanded.

TRBV2,TRBJ1-2,NA,CASSEQGAVGGYTF
TRBV10-3,TRBJ1-1,NA,CATTGSREGAFF
TRBV9,TRBJ1-2,many,CASSRVGDYGYTF
TRBV5-1,TRBJ2-7,NA,CASSLWTPYEQYF
TRBV7-2,TRBJ1-5,once,CASSFSQGLGQPQHF
TRBV2,TRBJ1-5,many,CASSEVDTQPQHF
TRBV13,TRBJ2-7,NA,CASSREGEGTYEQYF
TRBV7-2,TRBJ2-7,many,CASSSAGTSVLRSYEQYF
TRBV12-3/TRBV12-4,TRBJ1-2,NA,CASSLVGDPKGYTF
TRBV12-3/TRBV12-4,TRBJ1-2,many,CASSHWGNGYTF
TRBV29-1,TRBJ2-4,NA,CSVVPGVAGTYKNIQYF
TRBV27,TRBJ1-2,NA,CASSLTQDRRYGYTF
TRBV10-3,TRBJ2-7,NA,CAISEPGQGSEQYF
TRBV2,TRBJ1-6,many,CASEPTPNSPLHF
TRBV9,TRBJ2-5,NA,CASSPRREVGETQYF
TRBV20-1,TRBJ2-5,NA,CSANWGQGAGETQYF
TRBV19,TRBJ1-1,once,CAKQANTEAFF
TRBV5-1,TRBJ1-2,NA,CASSLLPQGSDYGYTF
TRBV12-3/TRBV12-4,TRBJ1-6,NA,CASNSPPSPLHF
TRBV5-1,TRBJ2-7,once,CASSLGDQGFIDEQYF
TRBV7-3,TRBJ1-4,NA,CASRKGTDTGEEKLFF
TRBV12-3/TRBV12-4,TRBJ1-4,NA,CASSYSGTGGLVPKLFF
TRBV20-1,TRBJ2-7,NA,CSARPGTGDEQYF
TRBV6-1,TRBJ1-1,many,CASSEEGPNTEAFF
TRBV4-1,TRBJ1-5,NA,CASSQEVGATLAQHF
TRBV20-1,TRBJ2-5,many,CSARDPGPVGETQYF
TRBV7-9,TRBJ1-3,NA,CASSGQRYSGNTIYF
TRBV10-3,TRBJ1-2,NA,CAISVWGIYTF
TRBV29-1,TRBJ2-7,many,CSVWTDSYEQYF
TRBV2,TRBJ1-5,NA,CASSDRGFGNQPQHF
TRBV7-2,TRBJ2-2,few,CASSFRGGRSTGELFF
TRBV29-1,TRBJ2-3,NA,CSVGGGWGSTDTQYF
TRBV7-2,TRBJ2-7,many,CASSLTTGSPREGEQYF
TRBV2,TRBJ1-6,many,CASSERMAEAPLHF
TRBV15,TRBJ1-2,NA,CAASSPGQEGGYTF
TRBV5-6,TRBJ1-2,NA,CASSLSGTGGFVGYTF
TRBV12-3/TRBV12-4,TRBJ1-2,NA,CASSWNRDRGLGGYTF
TRBV10-3,TRBJ2-7,few,CASSYSKLADHEQYF
TRBV11-2,TRBJ1-6,NA,CASSYRAGDSPLHF
TRBV7-2,TRBJ2-7,few,CASSSGGVAGLVHEQYF
TRBV29-1,TRBJ1-1,many,CSVRKTGGRTEAFF
TRBV6-6,TRBJ1-1,many,CASRRDKNTEAFF
TRBV10-3,TRBJ2-5,many,CAISPPYMGQKRQETQYF
TRBV2,TRBJ2-5,NA,CARGSSGSETQYF
TRBV15,TRBJ1-1,many,CATSRAGQESEAFF
TRBV4-2,TRBJ2-7,many,CASSQGLRNEQYF